This T cell receptor beta chain was recovered during a study of glioma-infiltrating T cells. This clonotype was recorded once. Being one base from a much bigger clone, this may be a read error. Using RNA template, CDR3s of TCR alpha and beta were amplified with iRepertoire arm-PCR. Each CDR3 protein gets one entry after TCRdb re-called the multiplex PCR reads with MiXCR. Among around 20,000 distinct CDR3 sequences listed, around 25% were seen once. Germline V gene data show CDR1 as MNHGY and CDR2 as SVAAGI. The CDR3 is 15 amino acids. Source material: glioma tissue, nonneoplastic brain tissue, or PBMCs (not recorded which). The receptor was isolated from a human donor with low-grade glioma or glioblastoma, undergoing nonglioma brain surgery, or in good health (not recorded which). V and J are TRBV6-9 and TRBJ2-1, with 7 bases aligning to TRBD1. Here the CDR3 DNA reads TGTGCCAGCAGTTATCCCGGACAGGCGAGCAATGAGCTGTTCTTC. Translated, it gives CASSYPGQASNELFF.